These 27 T cell receptor beta chains came from one sample sequenced in a study of cytomegalovirus exposure and HLA in healthy donors. Data came from immunoSEQ multiplex PCR; TCRdb stores just in-frame clones and leaves some out. This table has under 50,000 clones, approximately 93% appearing once. The material sequenced was PBMCs. These TCRs come from a woman under 30 in good health and CMV-seropositive.

The rearrangement joins TRBV19 to TRBJ1-2, with D possibly matching TRBD1 (6 bases). Germline loops: CDR1 LNHDA, CDR2 SQIVND (reference sequence). The V gene lost 3 bases and the J gene lost 4 bases, with 15 bases spanning the gap. This CDR3 contains 15 residues. DNA of the CDR3: TGTGCCAGTAGTATTGCGCAGGGGAATGGCTATGGCTACACCTTC. This gives the protein CASSIAQGNGYGYTF.

The gene calls are TRBV15 and TRBJ2-1; D is unresolved. V was shortened by 1 base and J by 6 bases, with 7 bases between the two germline ends. This CDR3 is 13 amino acids long. The germline gives CDR1 LNHNV, CDR2 YYDKDF (reference sequence). CDR3 nucleotides: TGTGCCACCAGCAGAGCCTTCTTCAATGAGCAGTTCTTC. This gives the protein CATSRAFFNEQFF.

This chain connects TRBV18 to TRBJ2-1, with D perhaps TRBD2 (5 bases). V was cut by 3 bases and J by 4 bases, with 13 bases left in between. The CDR3 contains 15 residues. The germline V gene encodes CDR1 KGHSH and CDR2 LQKENI. CDR3 sequence (DNA): TGTGCCAGCTCACCCTTGGGTCAGCGGTACAATGAGCAGTTCTTC. Protein: CASSPLGQRYNEQFF.

The chain carries TRBV7-2 and TRBJ2-1, with 9 bases fitting TRBD1. There are 14 residues in the CDR3. Germline V gene data show CDR1 as SGHTA and CDR2 as FQGNSA. V lost 7 bases and J lost 3; bases outside the gene matches: 4. CDR3 coding DNA: TGTGCCAGCAACCCGGGACAGGGCTACAATGAGCAGTTCTTC. This sequence encodes CASNPGQGYNEQFF.

The rearrangement links TRBV19 to TRBJ1-2; 9 bases are a match to TRBD1. J was trimmed by 5 bases and V by 1 base; bases with no gene match: 11. The germline gives CDR1 LNHDA, CDR2 SQIVND (reference sequence). This CDR3 is 17 amino acids long. CDR3 residues: CASSIASQGAQTYGYTF. CDR3 bases: TGTGCCAGTAGTATAGCCTCACAGGGGGCGCAAACTTATGGCTACACCTTC. The whole variable domain, remainder taken from reference TRBV19 and TRBJ1-2, is DGGITQSPKYLFRKEGQNVTLSCEQNLNHDAMYWYRQDPGQGLRLIYYSQIVNDFQKGDIAEGYSVSREKKESFPLTVTSAQKNPTAFYLCASSIASQGAQTYGYTFGSGTRLTVV.

This chain uses TRBV6-1 with TRBJ2-1; 7 nucleotides agree with TRBD2. From germline, CDR1 is MNHNS and CDR2 SASEGT. V was clipped by 2 bases and J by 3 bases; unmatched bases: 10. This CDR3 is 17 amino acids long. The CDR3 DNA follows: TGTGCCAGCAGTGAAAAGTCGGGGCGGGAGCTCTACAATGAGCAGTTCTTC. Encoded protein: CASSEKSGRELYNEQFF.

J is TRBJ1-5 and V is TRBV6-5, with TRBD1 identical over 9 bases. V dropped 7 bases and J dropped 6; count of bases not matched to a gene: 4. The CDR3 has 13 residues. Looked up from germline, CDR1 is MNHEY and CDR2 is SVGAGI. CDR3 loop: CASKIQGAQPQHF. The CDR3 nucleotides are TGTGCCAGCAAGATACAGGGGGCTCAGCCCCAGCATTTT.

This rearrangement joins TRBV19 to TRBJ2-7; 8 nucleotides agree with TRBD2. Germline trimming cut 9 bases from V and 5 bases from J; bases unmatched to any gene: 15. Germline V gives CDR1 LNHDA, CDR2 SQIVND (reference sequence). The CDR3 spans 15 residues. The CDR3 region has the DNA TGTGCCAGCCCTCCCCCGGGACTAGAGGGCCACGAGCAGTACTTC. Its translation is CASPPPGLEGHEQYF. The full variable domain, rest sourced from reference TRBV19 and TRBJ2-7, is DGGITQSPKYLFRKEGQNVTLSCEQNLNHDAMYWYRQDPGQGLRLIYYSQIVNDFQKGDIAEGYSVSREKKESFPLTVTSAQKNPTAFYLCASPPPGLEGHEQYFGPGTRLTVT.

The rearrangement joins TRBV7-9 to TRBJ2-4, with TRBD1 matching over 7 bases. V shed 4 bases, J shed 6 bases, and the junction held 6 bases outside the gene matches. There are 14 residues in the CDR3. CDR1 SEHNR and CDR2 FQNEAQ come from the germline V gene (reference sequence). The CDR3, as DNA: TGTGCCAGCAGCTCGACAGGGAAGGGAAACATTCAGTACTTC. This translates into CASSSTGKGNIQYF. The whole variable domain, filled in from reference TRBV7-9 and TRBJ2-4, reads DTGVSQNPRHKITKRGQNVTFRCDPISEHNRLYWYRQTLGQGPEFLTYFQNEAQLEKSRLLSDRFSAERPKGSFSTLEIQRTEQGDSAMYLCASSSTGKGNIQYFGAGTRLSVL.

This chain joins TRBV14 and TRBJ2-1; TRBD2 matches at 8 bases. The CDR3 loop spans 15 amino acids. Germline CDR1 is SGHDN and CDR2 is FVKESK. V lost 2 bases to trimming and J lost 9 bases; unmatched junction nucleotides: 9. The CDR3 DNA follows: TGTGCCAGCAGCCAACAGGGAGCGGGAGTCGGTGAGCAGTTCTTC. Amino acid sequence: CASSQQGAGVGEQFF. Looking up the rest from reference TRBV14 and TRBJ2-1 gives the full variable domain: EAGVTQFPSHSVIEKGQTVTLRCDPISGHDNLYWYRRVMGKEIKFLLHFVKESKQDESGMPNNRFLAERTGGTYSTLKVQPAELEDSGVYFCASSQQGAGVGEQFFGPGTRLTVL.

This chain uses TRBV11-3 with TRBJ2-5; a possible D gene is TRBD1 (5 bases). The CDR3 runs 15 residues. Germline V gene lookup returns CDR1 SGHNT and CDR2 YENEEA. Trimming cost V 2 bases and J 4 bases, with 14 bases left between them. In DNA form, the CDR3 reads TGTGCCAGCAGCTTACGCGGACAAGCAGCAGAGACCCAGTACTTC. It yields the protein CASSLRGQAAETQYF.

The chain employs TRBV19 and TRBJ1-5; D possibly corresponds to TRBD1 (6 bases). V gave up 3 bases and J gave up 2 bases, with 14 bases separating them. The germline V gene has CDR1 LNHDA and CDR2 SQIVND (reference sequence). This CDR3 comprises 16 residues. For the CDR3, the DNA is TGTGCCAGTAGTATTAGCGGGGGCTCGGGCAATCAGCCCCAGCATTTT. Translation: CASSISGGSGNQPQHF.

The V gene is TRBV6-1, the J gene TRBJ2-7; possibly TRBD2 for D (5 bases). The V end was cut by 6 bases, the J end by 5 bases, with 17 bases between. CDR1 and CDR2 (germline): MNHNS, SASEGT. The CDR3 totals 14 residues. The CDR3 here is CASRGSGFQNEQYF. The CDR3 nucleotides read TGTGCCAGCAGGGGGAGTGGATTTCAGAACGAGCAGTACTTC.

V gene TRBV7-9 combines with J gene TRBJ2-7, with TRBD2 identical over 13 bases. Germline assignment: CDR1 SEHNR and CDR2 FQNEAQ (reference sequence). CDR3 size: 19 residues. V was clipped by 4 bases and J by 2 bases; unmatched bases: 14. The CDR3 nucleotides are TGTGCCAGCAGCTCCAACCGACTAGCGGGAGGATTGGGGGCCTACGAGCAGTACTTC. Its translation is CASSSNRLAGGLGAYEQYF.

The chain links TRBV4-2 to TRBJ2-5; 7 bases match TRBD2. V lost 0 bases to trimming and J lost 4 bases; unmatched junction nucleotides: 2. The V gene's germline CDR1 is LGHNA and CDR2 YNFKEQ. This CDR3 has 14 amino acids. Here the CDR3 DNA reads TGTGCCAGCAGCCAAGATGGGAGGGGAGAGACCCAGTACTTC. This translates into CASSQDGRGETQYF.

The chain combines TRBV5-4 with TRBJ1-5; D is ambiguous. Germline lookup yields CDR1 SGHNT and CDR2 YYREEE (reference sequence). V was clipped by 0 bases and J by 6 bases, with 4 bases between them. CDR3 length: 12 amino acids. The CDR3 DNA reads TGTGCCAGCAGCTTGGCCGGTCAGCCCCAGCATTTT. This encodes CASSLAGQPQHF.

This rearrangement joins TRBV5-1 to TRBJ1-2; a possible D gene is TRBD1 (6 bases). CDR1 SGHRS and CDR2 YFSETQ come from the germline V gene. Trimming removed 4 bases from V and 4 bases from J, with 11 bases in between. This CDR3 comprises 13 residues. The CDR3 region is CASSPGDRYGYTF. In nucleotides, the CDR3 is TGCGCCAGCAGCCCAGGGGACCGCTATGGCTACACCTTC. The variable domain in full, completed from reference TRBV5-1 and TRBJ1-2, reads KAGVTQTPRYLIKTRGQQVTLSCSPISGHRSVSWYQQTPGQGLQFLFEYFSETQRNKGNFPGRFSGRQFSNSRSEMNVSTLELGDSALYLCASSPGDRYGYTFGSGTRLTVV.

The chain joins TRBV15 to TRBJ2-3; 7 bases agree with TRBD1. The germline V gene encodes CDR1 LNHNV and CDR2 YYDKDF (reference sequence). The CDR3 extends over 13 amino acids. V trimming: 8 bases; J trimming: 0 bases; junction bases outside the gene matches: 2. DNA for the CDR3: TGTGCCACCGGGGACAGAAGCACAGATACGCAGTATTTT. It encodes CATGDRSTDTQYF.

V and J are TRBV5-1 and TRBJ2-7; 7 bases fit TRBD2. Trimming removed 0 bases from V and 6 bases from J; junction bases left unmatched: 6. Germline-derived CDR1 and CDR2 are SGHRS and YFSETQ. This CDR3 is 14 amino acids long. Written as DNA, the CDR3 is TGCGCCAGCAGCTTGGCAGGGACTAAAGGCGAGCAGTACTTC. Its protein product is CASSLAGTKGEQYF.

The chain couples TRBV7-3 to TRBJ1-1, with D possibly TRBD1 on 5 matching bases. The V gene's germline CDR1 is SGHTA and CDR2 FQGTGA. V lost 2 bases to trimming and J lost 0 bases, with 13 bases between them. The CDR3 consists of 16 residues. CDR3 in amino acids: CASSLGPGMVNTEAFF. The CDR3 DNA is TGTGCCAGCAGCTTAGGGCCAGGGATGGTGAACACTGAAGCTTTCTTT.

This clone appeared a few times. The rearrangement uses TRBV11-3 and TRBJ2-7; 7 nucleotides line up with TRBD2. Losses at the gene ends were 2 bases for V and 3 bases for J; bases not matched to a gene: 7. Germline-derived CDR1 and CDR2 are SGHNT and YENEEA. There are 15 residues in the CDR3. The CDR3 sequence: CASSLRPAGNYEQYF. The CDR3 DNA reads TGTGCCAGCAGCTTAAGACCAGCGGGGAACTACGAGCAGTACTTC.

The chain employs TRBV19 and TRBJ2-3, with 7 bases lining up with TRBD1. CDR1 and CDR2 from the germline V gene are LNHDA and SQIVND (reference sequence). The CDR3 is 14 residues long. With V trimmed by 8 bases and J by 8 bases, 13 bases remained unmatched. The CDR3 reads CASSGTVLLGTQYF. In nucleotides, the CDR3 is TGTGCCAGTTCCGGGACAGTCCTTCTGGGTACGCAGTATTTT.

About this clone itself: At one of its ends the junction is not consistent with the germline gene, which may arise from a read error. This chain connects TRBV7-7 to TRBJ2-3; TRBD2 matches 9 bases. This CDR3 is built from 15 residues. Per germline, CDR1 SSHAT and CDR2 FNYEAQ (reference sequence). The CDR3 sequence is CASSLGLAGTDTQYF. In DNA, the CDR3 is TGTGCTAGCAGCTTAGGGCTAGCGGGGACAGATACGCAGTATTTT. The complete variable domain, with remaining parts taken from reference TRBV7-7 and TRBJ2-3, reads GAGVSQSPRYKVTKRGQDVTLRCDPISSHATLYWYQQALGQGPEFLTYFNYEAQPDKSGLPSDRFSAERPEGSISTLTIQRTEQRDSAMYRCASSLGLAGTDTQYFGPGTRLTVL.

This rearrangement joins TRBV7-3 to TRBJ2-2; perhaps TRBD2 as D (6 bases). This CDR3 is built from 15 residues. CDR1 and CDR2 (germline): SGHTA, FQGTGA. Trimming took 5 bases from V and 3 from J, leaving 13 bases between them. In DNA form, the CDR3 reads TGTGCCAGCAGCGAAGGGGCGGGACACACCGGGGAGCTGTTTTTT. Its translation is CASSEGAGHTGELFF.

The chain links TRBV7-3 to TRBJ2-7; TRBD2 aligns across 15 bases. This CDR3 comprises 15 residues. CDR1 is SGHTA and CDR2 is FQGTGA in the germline V gene. V trimming: 5 bases; J trimming: 4 bases; junction bases outside the gene matches: 3. The CDR3 bases are TGTGCCAGCAGCCCGGGGACTAGCGGGAGGTACGAGCAGTACTTC. Translated: CASSPGTSGRYEQYF.

V gene TRBV29-1 combines with J gene TRBJ2-1, with 9 bases identical to TRBD2. The CDR3 runs 16 residues. The trim removed 0 bases at V and 3 bases at J, leaving 6 bases unmatched. CDR1 SQVTM and CDR2 ANQGSEA come from the germline V gene. The CDR3 spells CSVEDRASGIYNEQFF. CDR3 DNA: TGCAGCGTTGAAGATCGGGCTAGCGGGATCTACAATGAGCAGTTCTTC.

This rearrangement joins TRBV27 to TRBJ2-7; D perhaps matches TRBD1 (6 bases). The CDR3 extends over 12 amino acids. Germline V CDR1 and CDR2: MNHEY, SMNVEV (reference sequence). Between the trimmed V and J ends, which lost 5 bases and 5 bases, there was a span of 10 bases. CDR3 DNA sequence: TGTGCCAGCAGTGGCAGGGGAAACGAGCAGTACTTC. It is translated as CASSGRGNEQYF.